This TCR beta chain appears in the sequencing data of a study of neurological immune-mediated disorders. Findings of the study overall: The expanded clones of different subjects shared no CDR3 amino acid sequences (suggesting private repertoires in all groups).

The trim removed 6 bases at V and 9 bases at J, leaving 15 bases unmatched. The CDR3 spans 16 residues. Time point noted: longitudinal time-point 2. Healthy control participants comprised blood bank volunteers in Maryland, USA. Unsorted libraries were generated from 2 million PBMCs held at -80 degrees C. cDNA was made by 5'RACE with 10-nucleotide random UMIs. TCRdb fed the 5' RACE reads into MiXCR, producing one record per CDR3 protein. The sample lists about 66,000 distinct CDR3 sequences; around a tenth were seen once. This clonotype has a count of ten or more. Its target is unknown. J is TRBJ2-1 and V is TRBV12-3 or TRBV12-4; 9 bases agree with TRBD2. The receptor's source is a man younger than 45 in good health. Sequenced input: PBMCs. CDR3 in amino acids: CASSPLLAGGPPEQFF. In nucleotides, the CDR3 is TGTGCCAGCAGCCCCCTTCTGGCGGGAGGGCCCCCTGAGCAGTTCTTC.